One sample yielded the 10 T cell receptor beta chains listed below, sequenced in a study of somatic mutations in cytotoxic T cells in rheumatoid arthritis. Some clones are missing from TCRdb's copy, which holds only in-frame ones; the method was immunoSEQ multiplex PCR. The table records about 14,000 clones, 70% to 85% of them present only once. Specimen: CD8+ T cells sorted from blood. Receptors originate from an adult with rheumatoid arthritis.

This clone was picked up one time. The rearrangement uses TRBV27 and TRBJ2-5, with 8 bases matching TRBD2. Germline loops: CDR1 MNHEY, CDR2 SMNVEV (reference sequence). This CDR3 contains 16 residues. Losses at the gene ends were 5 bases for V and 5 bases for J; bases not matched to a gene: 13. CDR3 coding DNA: TGTGCCAGCAGTAAACTACTAAGCGGGGGAGGTGAGACCCAGTACTTC. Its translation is CASSKLLSGGGETQYF.

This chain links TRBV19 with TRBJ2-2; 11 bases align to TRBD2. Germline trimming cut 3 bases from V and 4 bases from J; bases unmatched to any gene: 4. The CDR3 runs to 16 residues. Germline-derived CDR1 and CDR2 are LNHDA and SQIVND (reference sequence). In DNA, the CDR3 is TGTGCCAGTAGTATCGTAGCGGGGGGGCTCACCGGGGAGCTGTTTTTT. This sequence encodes CASSIVAGGLTGELFF.

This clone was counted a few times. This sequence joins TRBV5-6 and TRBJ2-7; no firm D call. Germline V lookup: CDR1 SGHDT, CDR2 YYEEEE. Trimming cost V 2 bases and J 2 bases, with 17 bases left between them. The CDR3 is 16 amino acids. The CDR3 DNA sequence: TGTGCCAGCAGCTTTTTGTGGATAAATGGCCCCTACGAGCAGTACTTC. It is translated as CASSFLWINGPYEQYF.

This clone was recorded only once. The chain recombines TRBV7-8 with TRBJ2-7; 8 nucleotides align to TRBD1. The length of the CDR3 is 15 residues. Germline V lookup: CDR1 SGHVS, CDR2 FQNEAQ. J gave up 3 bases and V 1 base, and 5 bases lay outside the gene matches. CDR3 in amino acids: CASSLGSGGGYEQYF. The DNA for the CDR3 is TGTGCCAGCAGCTTAGGGTCAGGGGGCGGCTACGAGCAGTACTTC. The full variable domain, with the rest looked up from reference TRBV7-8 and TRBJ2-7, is GAGVSQSPRYKVAKRGQDVALRCDPISGHVSLFWYQQALGQGPEFLTYFQNEAQLDKSGLPSDRFFAERPEGSVSTLKIQRTQQEDSAVYLCASSLGSGGGYEQYFGPGTRLTVT.

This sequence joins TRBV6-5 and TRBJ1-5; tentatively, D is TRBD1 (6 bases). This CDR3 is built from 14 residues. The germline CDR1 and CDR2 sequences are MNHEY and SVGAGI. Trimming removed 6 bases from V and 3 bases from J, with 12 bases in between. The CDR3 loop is CASSKTGYNQPQHF. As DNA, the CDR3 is TGTGCCAGCAGCAAGACAGGATACAATCAGCCCCAGCATTTT.

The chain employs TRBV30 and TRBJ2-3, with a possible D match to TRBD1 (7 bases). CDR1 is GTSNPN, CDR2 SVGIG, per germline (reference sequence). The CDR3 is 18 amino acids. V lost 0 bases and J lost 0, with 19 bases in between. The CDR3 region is CAWSVRGARKISTDTQYF. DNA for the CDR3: TGTGCCTGGAGTGTCAGGGGGGCGCGGAAGATAAGCACAGATACGCAGTATTTT.

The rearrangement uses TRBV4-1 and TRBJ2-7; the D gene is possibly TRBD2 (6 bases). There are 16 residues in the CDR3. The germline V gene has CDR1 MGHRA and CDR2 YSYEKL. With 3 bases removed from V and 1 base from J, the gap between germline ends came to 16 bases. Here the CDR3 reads CASSHNTGTLSYEQYF. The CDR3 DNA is TGCGCCAGCAGCCACAACACCGGGACTTTATCCTACGAGCAGTACTTC.

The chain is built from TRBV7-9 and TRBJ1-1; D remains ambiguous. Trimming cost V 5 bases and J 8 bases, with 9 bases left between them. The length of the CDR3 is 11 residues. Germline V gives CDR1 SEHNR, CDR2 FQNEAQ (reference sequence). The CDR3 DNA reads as TGTGCCAGCAGCGGCGGGCCAGAAGCTTTCTTT. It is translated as CASSGGPEAFF.

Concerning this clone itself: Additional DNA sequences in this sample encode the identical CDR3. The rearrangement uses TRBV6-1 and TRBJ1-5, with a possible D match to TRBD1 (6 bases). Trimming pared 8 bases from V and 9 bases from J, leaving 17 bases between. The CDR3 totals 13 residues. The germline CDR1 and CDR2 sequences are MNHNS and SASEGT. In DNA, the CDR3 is TGTGCCAGCTCCGAAGGGGGGCCAACGCCCCAGCATTTT. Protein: CASSEGGPTPQHF.

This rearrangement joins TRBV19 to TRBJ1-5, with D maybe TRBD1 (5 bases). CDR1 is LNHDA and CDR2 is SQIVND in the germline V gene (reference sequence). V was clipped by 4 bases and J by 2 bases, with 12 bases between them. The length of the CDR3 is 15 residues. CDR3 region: CASSSIQGGNQPQHF. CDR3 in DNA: TGTGCCAGTAGTAGCATTCAGGGTGGCAATCAGCCCCAGCATTTT.